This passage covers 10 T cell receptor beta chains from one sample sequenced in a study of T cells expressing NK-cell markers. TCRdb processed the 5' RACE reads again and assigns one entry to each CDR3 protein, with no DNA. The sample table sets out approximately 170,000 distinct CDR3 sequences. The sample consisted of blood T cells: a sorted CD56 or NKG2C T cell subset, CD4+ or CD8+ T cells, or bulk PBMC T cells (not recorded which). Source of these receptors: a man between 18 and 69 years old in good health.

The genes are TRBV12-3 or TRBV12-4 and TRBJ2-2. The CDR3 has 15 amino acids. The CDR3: CASSLTGSNTGELFF.

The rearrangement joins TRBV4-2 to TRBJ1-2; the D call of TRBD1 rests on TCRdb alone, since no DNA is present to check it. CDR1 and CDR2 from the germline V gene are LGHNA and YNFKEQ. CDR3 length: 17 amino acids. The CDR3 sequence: CASSQGGVDRGYYGYTF.

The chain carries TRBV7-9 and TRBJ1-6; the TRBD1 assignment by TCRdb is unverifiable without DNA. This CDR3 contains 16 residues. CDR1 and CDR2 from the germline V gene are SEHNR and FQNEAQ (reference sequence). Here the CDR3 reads CASSAGNKATNSPLHF. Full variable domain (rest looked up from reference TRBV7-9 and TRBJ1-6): DTGVSQNPRHKITKRGQNVTFRCDPISEHNRLYWYRQTLGQGPEFLTYFQNEAQLEKSRLLSDRFSAERPKGSFSTLEIQRTEQGDSAMYLCASSAGNKATNSPLHFGNGTRLTVT.

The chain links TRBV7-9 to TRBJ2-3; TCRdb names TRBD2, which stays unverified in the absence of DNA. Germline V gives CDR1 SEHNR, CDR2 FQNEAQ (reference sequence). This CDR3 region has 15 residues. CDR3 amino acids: CASSSRSSSTDTQYF.

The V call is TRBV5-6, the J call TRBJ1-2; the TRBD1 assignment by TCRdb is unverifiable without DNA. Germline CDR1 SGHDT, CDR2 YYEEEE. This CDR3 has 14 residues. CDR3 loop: CASSFTGQIYGYTF.

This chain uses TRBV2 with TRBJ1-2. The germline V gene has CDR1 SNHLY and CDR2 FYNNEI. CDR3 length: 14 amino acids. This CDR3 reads CASSEAVGNYGYTF.

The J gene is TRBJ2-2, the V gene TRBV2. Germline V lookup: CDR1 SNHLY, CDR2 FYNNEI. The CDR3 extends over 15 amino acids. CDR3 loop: CASSSHLVNTGELFF.

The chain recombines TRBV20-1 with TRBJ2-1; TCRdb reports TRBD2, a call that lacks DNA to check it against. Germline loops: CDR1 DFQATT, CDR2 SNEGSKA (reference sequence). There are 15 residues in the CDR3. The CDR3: CSARLERGEVNEQFF.

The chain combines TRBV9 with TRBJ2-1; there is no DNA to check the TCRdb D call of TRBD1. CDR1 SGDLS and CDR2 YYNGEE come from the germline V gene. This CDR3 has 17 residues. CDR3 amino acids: CASSAAQGQRSYNEQFF.

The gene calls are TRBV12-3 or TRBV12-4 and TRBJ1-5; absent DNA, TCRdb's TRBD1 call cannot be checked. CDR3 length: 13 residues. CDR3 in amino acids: CASSQDRDQPQHF.